Shown below are 18 T cell receptor beta chains from a single sample sequenced in a study of blood T cell repertoires in COVID-19. This table comes from immunoSEQ multiplex PCR, and its TCRdb copy is limited to in-frame clones, with some not included. The data show roughly 250,000 clones, over 80% seen once. Source material: peripheral blood. These receptors were collected from a human donor in a cohort sampled during active COVID-19.

This clone was counted once. The chain recombines TRBV4-1 with TRBJ2-2; 10 bases map to TRBD1. Germline V gene sequence: CDR1 MGHRA, CDR2 YSYEKL. There are 17 residues in the CDR3. Trimming took 1 base from V and 5 from J; bases not matched to a gene: 7. CDR3 sequence: CASSQVATGGLTGELFF. The DNA of the CDR3 is TGCGCCAGCAGCCAAGTTGCGACAGGGGGCTTAACCGGGGAGCTGTTTTTT.

This chain links TRBV10-3 with TRBJ2-5; D might be TRBD1 (6 bases). V was pared by 6 bases and J by 5 bases, with 16 bases between. The CDR3 spans 14 residues. Germline-derived CDR1 and CDR2 are ENHRY and SYGVKD. CDR3 nucleotides: TGTGCCATCAGGGAACAGGGTTCCCTGGAGACCCAGTACTTC. Its protein is CAIREQGSLETQYF.

The V and J genes are TRBV2 and TRBJ1-2, with TRBD1 matching over 8 bases. This CDR3 comprises 12 residues. Germline assignment: CDR1 SNHLY and CDR2 FYNNEI. CDR3 in DNA: TGTGTCAAGGTCACAGGGGGCTATGGCTACACCTTC. Translation: CVKVTGGYGYTF.

The chain has TRBV30 and TRBJ1-2, with D unclear. Germline lookup yields CDR1 GTSNPN and CDR2 SVGIG (reference sequence). This CDR3 comprises 12 residues. Trimming cost V 0 bases and J 8 bases, with 10 bases left between them. The CDR3 nucleotides read TGTGCCTGGAGTGTACGGGAGAGGGGCTACACCTTC. It yields the protein CAWSVRERGYTF. Full variable domain (missing parts from reference TRBV30 and TRBJ1-2): SQTIHQWPATLVQPVGSPLSLECTVEGTSNPNLYWYRQAAGRGLQLLFYSVGIGQISSEVPQNLSASRPQDRQFILSSKKLLLSDSGFYLCAWSVRERGYTFGSGTRLTVV.

The chain employs TRBV24-1 and TRBJ2-5; TRBD1 agrees at 7 bases. In germline, CDR1 is KGHDR, CDR2 SFDVKD. Trimming at V came to 9 bases and at J to 4 bases, leaving 4 bases not matched to a gene. The CDR3 extends over 12 amino acids. The CDR3 region has the DNA TGTGCCACCGGCGCAGGGGGAGAGACCCAGTACTTC. It specifies CATGAGGETQYF.

The CDR3 DNA sequence: TGTGCCAGCAGTGAAGCCTTCTCTGGAAACACCATATATTTT. It yields the protein CASSEAFSGNTIYF. The chain combines TRBV6-1 with TRBJ1-3; no clear D gene. This CDR3 has 14 amino acids. The V end was cut by 0 bases, the J end by 0 bases, with 3 bases between. Germline V CDR1 and CDR2: MNHNS, SASEGT.

The V call is TRBV18, the J call TRBJ1-1; D remains unclear. There are 13 residues in the CDR3. Germline CDR1 is KGHSH and CDR2 is LQKENI. V was trimmed by 6 bases and J by 7 bases, leaving 15 bases between them. The CDR3 DNA follows: TGTGCCAGCTCCCAAACCCGGGGAATTGAAGCTTTCTTT. Amino acids: CASSQTRGIEAFF.

J is TRBJ1-1 and V is TRBV7-3; D gene ambiguous. The CDR3 loop spans 13 amino acids. The V gene's germline CDR1 is SGHTA and CDR2 FQGTGA. V was cut by 1 base and J by 1 base, with 4 bases left in between. This CDR3 reads CASSLMRNTEAFF. For the CDR3, the DNA is TGTGCCAGCAGCTTAATGAGGAACACTGAAGCTTTCTTT.

The chain employs TRBV19 and TRBJ2-1; 10 bases are a match to TRBD1. Germline loops: CDR1 LNHDA, CDR2 SQIVND (reference sequence). Trimming removed 4 bases from V and 0 bases from J; junction bases left unmatched: 3. The CDR3 is 16 amino acids. CDR3: CASSTRDRGSYNEQFF. As DNA, the CDR3 is TGTGCCAGTAGTACCCGGGACAGGGGCTCCTACAATGAGCAGTTCTTC.

The gene calls are TRBV19 and TRBJ2-1; the match to TRBD1 covers 8 bases. There are 15 residues in the CDR3. Germline CDR1 and CDR2: LNHDA and SQIVND (reference sequence). J gave up 9 bases and V 5 bases, and 12 bases lay outside the gene matches. CDR3 sequence reads: CASSARDRTPSEQFF. The CDR3 DNA sequence: TGTGCCAGTAGTGCCCGGGACAGGACCCCCAGTGAGCAGTTCTTC.

The V and J genes are TRBV30 and TRBJ2-3; 10 bases line up with TRBD2. The CDR3 totals 15 residues. Germline CDR1 and CDR2: GTSNPN and SVGIG (reference sequence). Trimming cost V 4 bases and J 1 base; bases outside gene matches: 5. The CDR3 coding sequence is TGTGCCTGGACCCCCAGCGGGGGGGGCACAGATACGCAGTATTTT. Its translation: CAWTPSGGGTDTQYF.

CDR3 sequence reads: CASSQGLAGVIGELFF. CDR3 in DNA: TGTGCCAGCAGCCAAGGTCTAGCGGGAGTTATCGGGGAGCTGTTTTTT. The chain recombines TRBV3-1 (or the pseudogene TRBV3-2) with TRBJ2-2; 10 bases fit TRBD2. This CDR3 has 16 residues. Germline-derived CDR1 and CDR2 are LGHDT and YNNKEL (reference sequence). V shed 1 base and J 7 bases; nucleotides not matched to a gene: 6.

This chain connects TRBV5-1 to TRBJ2-1, with D perhaps TRBD1 (7 bases). The germline V gene encodes CDR1 SGHRS and CDR2 YFSETQ. Trimming removed 3 bases at V and 0 bases at J, with 10 bases between. The CDR3 has 15 residues. CDR3 amino acids: CASSSGGTSYNEQFF. The CDR3 DNA reads as TGCGCCAGCAGCTCAGGGGGGACCTCCTACAATGAGCAGTTCTTC.

This chain joins TRBV4-1 and TRBJ2-7; 8 nucleotides match TRBD2. V trimming: 4 bases; J trimming: 5 bases; junction bases outside the gene matches: 10. The CDR3 has 15 amino acids. The germline V gene has CDR1 MGHRA and CDR2 YSYEKL. The CDR3 DNA is TGCGCCAGCAGCCGCTCCGGGAGGGGGGGTGACGAGCAGTACTTC. It codes for CASSRSGRGGDEQYF.

V usage is TRBV3-1 (or the pseudogene TRBV3-2) and J usage is TRBJ2-1; 8 bases map to TRBD2. From germline, CDR1 is LGHDT and CDR2 YNNKEL (reference sequence). This CDR3 has 16 residues. V was clipped by 0 bases and J by 8 bases; unmatched bases: 9. CDR3 in DNA: TGTGCCAGCAGCCAAGAGGCTCTAGCGGGTTTCCATGAGCAGTTCTTC. Encoded protein: CASSQEALAGFHEQFF.

The chain recombines TRBV7-6 with TRBJ2-5, with D tentatively TRBD2 (6 bases). The CDR3 spans 14 residues. Germline V gives CDR1 SGHVS, CDR2 FNYEAQ. V dropped 5 bases and J dropped 5 bases, with 15 bases sitting between them. The CDR3 is CASSGPGDGETQYF. The DNA of the CDR3 is TGTGCCAGCAGCGGCCCGGGGGACGGGGAGACCCAGTACTTC.

This chain connects TRBV11-2 to TRBJ1-3; D call uncertain. Germline V gene data show CDR1 as SGHAT and CDR2 as FQNNGV. With 1 base removed from V and 0 bases from J, the gap between germline ends came to 10 bases. CDR3 size: 16 residues. For the CDR3, the DNA is TGTGCCAGCAGCTTAGGGTGGCGGGCCTCTGGAAACACCATATATTTT. Residues: CASSLGWRASGNTIYF.

In its sample, this clone was seen once. This rearrangement joins TRBV7-6 to TRBJ1-3; 9 bases are shared with TRBD1. The CDR3 covers 18 residues. The junction had 15 bases not matched to a gene; V was cut back by 5 bases and J by 4 bases. CDR1 is SGHVS and CDR2 is FNYEAQ in the germline V gene. In nucleotides, the CDR3 is TGTGCCAGCAGCCAATCACAAACCGGGACAGGGATCGGAAACACCATATATTTT. It translates to CASSQSQTGTGIGNTIYF. Using reference TRBV7-6 and TRBJ1-3 for the parts outside the CDR3, the full variable domain is GAGVSQSPRYKVTKRGQDVALRCDPISGHVSLYWYRQALGQGPEFLTYFNYEAQQDKSGLPNDRFSAERPEGSISTLTIQRTEQRDSAMYRCASSQSQTGTGIGNTIYFGEGSWLTVV.